These 4 T cell receptor beta chains were all obtained from the same sample, sequenced in a study of glioma-infiltrating T cells after dendritic cell vaccination. Profiled with immunoSEQ multiplex PCR; TCRdb holds only in-frame clones, not every one. The repertoire holds 50,000 to 65,000 clones, with more than 75% as singletons. The sample's time point: after dendritic cell vaccination, including at tumor progression/relapse. The sequencing used blood, collected after dendritic cell vaccination. The receptors shown here come from a human donor with glioblastoma.

The chain carries TRBV18 and TRBJ2-7; 8 bases agree with TRBD1. Per the germline V gene, CDR1 is KGHSH and CDR2 is LQKENI. The CDR3 has 14 amino acids. The junction had 6 bases not matched to a gene; V was cut back by 6 bases and J by 2 bases. The CDR3 is CASSPGQATYEQYF. The CDR3 bases are TGTGCCAGCTCCCCGGGACAGGCCACCTACGAGCAGTACTTC.

The genes are TRBV7-9 and TRBJ2-1; tentative D call: TRBD2 (6 bases). V was trimmed by 3 bases and J by 7 bases, leaving 16 bases between them. The CDR3 consists of 15 residues. Germline CDR1 reads SEHNR; CDR2 reads FQNEAQ (reference sequence). The CDR3 bases are TGTGCCAGCAGCTTTAGGGCTAGCGCGGAAAATGAGCAGTTCTTC. Amino acids: CASSFRASAENEQFF.

V is TRBV7-7 and J is TRBJ1-1; TRBD1 might be the D (5 bases). This CDR3 has 13 amino acids. Germline V gene lookup returns CDR1 SSHAT and CDR2 FNYEAQ (reference sequence). The chain's CDR3 is CAGSDEIGAEAFF. The CDR3 DNA reads TGTGCTGGCAGCGACGAAATAGGGGCGGAAGCTTTCTTT.

This clone was counted between two and nine times. The V and J genes are TRBV7-8 and TRBJ1-3; D ambiguous. Germline V gene sequence: CDR1 SGHVS, CDR2 FQNEAQ. The V and J ends lost 2 bases and 0 bases respectively, with 8 bases between them. The CDR3 runs 15 residues. The CDR3 sequence: CASSLLKSSGNTIYF. CDR3 in DNA: TGTGCCAGCAGCTTACTGAAGAGCTCTGGAAACACCATATATTTT.